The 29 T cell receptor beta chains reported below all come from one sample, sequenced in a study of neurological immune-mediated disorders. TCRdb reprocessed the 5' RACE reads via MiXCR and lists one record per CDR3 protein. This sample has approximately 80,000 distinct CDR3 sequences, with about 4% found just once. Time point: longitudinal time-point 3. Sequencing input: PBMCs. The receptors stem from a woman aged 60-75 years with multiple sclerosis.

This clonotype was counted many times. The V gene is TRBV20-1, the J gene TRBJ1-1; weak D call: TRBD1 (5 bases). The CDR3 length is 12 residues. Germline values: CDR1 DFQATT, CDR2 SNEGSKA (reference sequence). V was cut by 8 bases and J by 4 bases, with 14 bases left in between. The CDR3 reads CSPTPRGTEAFF. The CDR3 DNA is TGCAGTCCTACCCCGAGGGGCACTGAAGCTTTCTTT.

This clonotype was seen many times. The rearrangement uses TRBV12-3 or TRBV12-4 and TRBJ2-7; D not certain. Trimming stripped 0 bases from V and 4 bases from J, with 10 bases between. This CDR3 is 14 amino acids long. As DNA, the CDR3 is TGTGCCAGCAGTTTAGCGGCTCGGAGATACGAGCAGTACTTC. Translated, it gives CASSLAARRYEQYF.

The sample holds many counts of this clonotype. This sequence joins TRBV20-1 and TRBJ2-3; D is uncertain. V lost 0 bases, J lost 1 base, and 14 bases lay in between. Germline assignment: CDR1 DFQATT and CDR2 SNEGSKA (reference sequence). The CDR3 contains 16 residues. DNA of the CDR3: TGCAGTGCTAGAGATTCCCGTCCCCGGGGCACAGATACGCAGTATTTT. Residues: CSARDSRPRGTDTQYF.

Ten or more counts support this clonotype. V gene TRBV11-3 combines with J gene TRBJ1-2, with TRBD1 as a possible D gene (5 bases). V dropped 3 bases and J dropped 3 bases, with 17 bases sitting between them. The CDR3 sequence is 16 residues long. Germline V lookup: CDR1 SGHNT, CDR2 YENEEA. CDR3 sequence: CASSFEGRHGDYGYTF. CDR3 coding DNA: TGTGCCAGCAGCTTTGAGGGGAGACACGGGGACTATGGCTACACCTTC.

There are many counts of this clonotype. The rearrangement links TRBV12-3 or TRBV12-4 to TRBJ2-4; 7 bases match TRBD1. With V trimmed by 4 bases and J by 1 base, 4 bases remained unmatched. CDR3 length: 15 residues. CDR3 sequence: CASSSTTGAKNIQYF. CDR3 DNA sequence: TGTGCCAGCAGTTCTACGACAGGGGCCAAAAACATTCAGTACTTC.

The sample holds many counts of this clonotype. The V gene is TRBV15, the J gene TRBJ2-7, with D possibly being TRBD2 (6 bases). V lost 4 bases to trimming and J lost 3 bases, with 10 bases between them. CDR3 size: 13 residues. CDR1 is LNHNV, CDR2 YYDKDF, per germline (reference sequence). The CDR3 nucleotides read TGTGCCACCAGCATATCCGGGGGCTACGAGCAGTACTTC. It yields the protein CATSISGGYEQYF.

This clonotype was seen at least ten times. For the CDR3, the DNA is TGCGCCAGCAGCTTGCCCGGGACAGACTATGGCTACACCTTC. Translating it yields CASSLPGTDYGYTF. The rearrangement joins TRBV5-1 to TRBJ1-2; 7 positions match TRBD1. J gave up 3 bases and V 1 base, and 3 bases lay outside the gene matches. Germline CDR1 and CDR2: SGHRS and YFSETQ. The CDR3 loop spans 14 amino acids.

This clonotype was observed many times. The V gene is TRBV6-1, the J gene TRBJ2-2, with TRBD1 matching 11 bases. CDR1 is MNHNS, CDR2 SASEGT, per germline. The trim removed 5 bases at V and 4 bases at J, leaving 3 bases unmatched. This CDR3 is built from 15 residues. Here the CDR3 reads CASSIGTGGTGELFF. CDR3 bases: TGTGCCAGCAGTATTGGGACAGGGGGCACCGGGGAGCTGTTTTTT.

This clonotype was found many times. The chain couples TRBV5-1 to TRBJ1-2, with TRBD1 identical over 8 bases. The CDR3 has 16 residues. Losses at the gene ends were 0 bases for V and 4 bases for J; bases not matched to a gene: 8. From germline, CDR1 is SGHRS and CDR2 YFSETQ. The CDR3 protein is CASSLAGTGFLYGYTF. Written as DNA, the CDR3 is TGCGCCAGCAGCTTGGCCGGGACAGGATTCCTCTATGGCTACACCTTC.

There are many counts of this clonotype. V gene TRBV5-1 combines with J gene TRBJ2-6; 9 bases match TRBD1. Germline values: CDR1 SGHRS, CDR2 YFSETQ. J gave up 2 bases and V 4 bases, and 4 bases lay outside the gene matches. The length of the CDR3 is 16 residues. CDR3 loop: CASSTGTGTGANVLTF. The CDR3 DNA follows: TGCGCCAGCAGCACAGGGACAGGGACTGGGGCCAACGTCCTGACTTTC.

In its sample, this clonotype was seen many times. This chain's CDR3 is CASSLNLAGTNTEAFF. CDR3 DNA sequence: TGTGCCAGCAGCTTAAATCTTGCAGGCACGAACACTGAAGCTTTCTTT. V gene TRBV7-8 combines with J gene TRBJ1-1; D is unclear. This CDR3 region has 16 residues. Between the trimmed V and J ends, which lost 2 bases and 1 base, there was a span of 14 bases. CDR1 is SGHVS, CDR2 FQNEAQ, per germline. Together with reference TRBV7-8 and TRBJ1-1, the CDR3 gives the full variable domain: GAGVSQSPRYKVAKRGQDVALRCDPISGHVSLFWYQQALGQGPEFLTYFQNEAQLDKSGLPSDRFFAERPEGSVSTLKIQRTQQEDSAVYLCASSLNLAGTNTEAFFGQGTRLTVV.

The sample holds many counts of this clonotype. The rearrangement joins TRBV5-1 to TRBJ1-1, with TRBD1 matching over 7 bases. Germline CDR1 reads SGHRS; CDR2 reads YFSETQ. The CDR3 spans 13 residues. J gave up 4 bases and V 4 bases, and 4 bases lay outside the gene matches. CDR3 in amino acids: CASSLDRATEAFF. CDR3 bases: TGCGCCAGCAGCCTAGACAGGGCCACTGAAGCTTTCTTT.

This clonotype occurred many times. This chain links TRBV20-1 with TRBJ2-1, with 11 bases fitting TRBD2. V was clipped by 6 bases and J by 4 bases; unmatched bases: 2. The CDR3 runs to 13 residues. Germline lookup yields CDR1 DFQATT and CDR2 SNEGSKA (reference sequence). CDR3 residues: CSALAGGYNEQFF. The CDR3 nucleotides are TGCAGTGCCCTAGCGGGGGGTTACAATGAGCAGTTCTTC.

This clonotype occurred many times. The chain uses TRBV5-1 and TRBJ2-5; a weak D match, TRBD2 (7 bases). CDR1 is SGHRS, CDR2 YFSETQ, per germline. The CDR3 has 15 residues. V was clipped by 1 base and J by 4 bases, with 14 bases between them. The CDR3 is CASSLSGGAGETQYF. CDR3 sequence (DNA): TGCGCCAGCAGCTTGAGTGGGGGGGCTGGAGAGACCCAGTACTTC.

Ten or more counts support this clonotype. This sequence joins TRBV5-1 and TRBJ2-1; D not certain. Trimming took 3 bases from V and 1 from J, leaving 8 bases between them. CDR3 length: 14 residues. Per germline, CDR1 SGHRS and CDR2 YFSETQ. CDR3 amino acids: CASSSVKSYNEQFF. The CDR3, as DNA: TGCGCCAGCAGCTCAGTAAAATCCTACAATGAGCAGTTCTTC.

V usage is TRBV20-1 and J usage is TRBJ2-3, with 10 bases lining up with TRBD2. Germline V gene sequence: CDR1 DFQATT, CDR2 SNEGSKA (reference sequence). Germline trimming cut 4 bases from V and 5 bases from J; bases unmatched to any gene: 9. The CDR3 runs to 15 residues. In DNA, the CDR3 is TGCAGTGCTATGGCTGGGACTAGCGCCAGAGATACGCAGTATTTT. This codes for CSAMAGTSARDTQYF.

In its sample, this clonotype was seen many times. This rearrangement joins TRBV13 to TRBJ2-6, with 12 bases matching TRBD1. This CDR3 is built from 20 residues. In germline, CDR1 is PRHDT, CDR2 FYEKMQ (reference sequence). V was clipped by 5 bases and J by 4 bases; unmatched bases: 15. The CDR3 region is CASSTLVRDRGRGGANVLTF. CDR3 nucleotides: TGTGCCAGCAGCACCCTTGTCCGGGACAGGGGGCGCGGAGGGGCCAACGTCCTGACTTTC.

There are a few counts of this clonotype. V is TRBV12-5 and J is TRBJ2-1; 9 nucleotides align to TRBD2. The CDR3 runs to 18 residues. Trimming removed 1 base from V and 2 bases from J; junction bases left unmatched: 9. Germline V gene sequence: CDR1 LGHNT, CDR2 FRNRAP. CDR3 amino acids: CASGLGLAGRPPYNEQFF. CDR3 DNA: TGTGCTAGTGGTTTGGGGCTAGCGGGGCGACCGCCCTACAATGAGCAGTTCTTC.

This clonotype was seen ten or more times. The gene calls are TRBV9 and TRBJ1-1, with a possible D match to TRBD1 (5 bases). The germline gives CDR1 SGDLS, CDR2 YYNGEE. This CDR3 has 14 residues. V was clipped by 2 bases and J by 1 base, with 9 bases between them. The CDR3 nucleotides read TGTGCCAGCAGCGTCCTCAGGGAGAACACTGAAGCTTTCTTT. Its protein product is CASSVLRENTEAFF.

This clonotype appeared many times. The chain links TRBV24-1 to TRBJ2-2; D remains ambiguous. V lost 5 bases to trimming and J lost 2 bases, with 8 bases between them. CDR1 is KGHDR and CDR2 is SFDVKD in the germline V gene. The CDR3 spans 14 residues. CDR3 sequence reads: CATSAGGNTGELFF. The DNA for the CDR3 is TGTGCCACCAGTGCCGGTGGAAACACCGGGGAGCTGTTTTTT.

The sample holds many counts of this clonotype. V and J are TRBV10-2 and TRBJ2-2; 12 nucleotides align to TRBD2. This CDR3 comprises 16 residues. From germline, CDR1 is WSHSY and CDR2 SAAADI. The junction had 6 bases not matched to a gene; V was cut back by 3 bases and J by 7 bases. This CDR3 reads CASSETLAGGNGELFF. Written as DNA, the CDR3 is TGCGCCAGCAGTGAAACGCTAGCGGGGGGGAACGGGGAGCTGTTTTTT.

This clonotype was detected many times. CDR3 DNA sequence: TGCGCCAGCAGCTTAGATCCTTCAGCTAACTATGGCTACACCTTC. Its protein is CASSLDPSANYGYTF. The genes are TRBV5-1 and TRBJ1-2, with D unclear. The CDR3 runs 15 residues. V dropped 2 bases and J dropped 0 bases, with 11 bases sitting between them. Germline V CDR1 and CDR2: SGHRS, YFSETQ. The full variable domain, with the rest looked up from reference TRBV5-1 and TRBJ1-2, is KAGVTQTPRYLIKTRGQQVTLSCSPISGHRSVSWYQQTPGQGLQFLFEYFSETQRNKGNFPGRFSGRQFSNSRSEMNVSTLELGDSALYLCASSLDPSANYGYTFGSGTRLTVV.

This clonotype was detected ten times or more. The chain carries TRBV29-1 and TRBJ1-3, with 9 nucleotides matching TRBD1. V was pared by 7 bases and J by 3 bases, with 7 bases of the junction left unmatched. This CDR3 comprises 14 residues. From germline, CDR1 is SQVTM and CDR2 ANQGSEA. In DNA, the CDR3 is TGCAGCGCCGCGGGACAGGGCGGTGGAAACACCATATATTTT. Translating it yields CSAAGQGGGNTIYF.

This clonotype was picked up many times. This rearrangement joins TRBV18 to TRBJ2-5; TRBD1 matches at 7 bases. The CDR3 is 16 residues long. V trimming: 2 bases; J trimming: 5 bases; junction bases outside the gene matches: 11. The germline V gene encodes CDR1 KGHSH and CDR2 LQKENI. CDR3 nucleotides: TGTGCCAGCTCACCAACTACGCAGGGGGTCTGGGAGACCCAGTACTTC. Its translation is CASSPTTQGVWETQYF.

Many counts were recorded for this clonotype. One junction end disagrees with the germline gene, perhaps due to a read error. This chain's CDR3 is CASSLGQFYEQYF. DNA for the CDR3: TGTGCCAGCAGCTTAGGGCAGTTCTACGAGCAGTACTTC. This chain links TRBV5-1 with TRBJ2-7; D remains unclear. Per germline, CDR1 SGHRS and CDR2 YFSETQ. This CDR3 spans 13 amino acids. The entire variable domain, with the rest obtained from reference TRBV5-1 and TRBJ2-7, is as follows: KAGVTQTPRYLIKTRGQQVTLSCSPISGHRSVSWYQQTPGQGLQFLFEYFSETQRNKGNFPGRFSGRQFSNSRSEMNVSTLELGDSALYLCASSLGQFYEQYFGPGTRLTVT.

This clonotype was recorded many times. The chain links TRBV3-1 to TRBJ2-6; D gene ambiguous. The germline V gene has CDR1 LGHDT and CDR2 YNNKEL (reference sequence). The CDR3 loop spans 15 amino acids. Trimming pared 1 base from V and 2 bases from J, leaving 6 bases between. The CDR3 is CASSQASTGANVLTF. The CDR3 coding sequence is TGTGCCAGCAGCCAAGCGAGTACTGGGGCCAACGTCCTGACTTTC. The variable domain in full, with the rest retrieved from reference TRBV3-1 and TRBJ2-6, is DTAVSQTPKYLVTQMGNDKSIKCEQNLGHDTMYWYKQDSKKFLKIMFSYNNKELIINETVPNRFSPKSPDKAHLNLHINSLELGDSAVYFCASSQASTGANVLTFGAGSRLTVL.

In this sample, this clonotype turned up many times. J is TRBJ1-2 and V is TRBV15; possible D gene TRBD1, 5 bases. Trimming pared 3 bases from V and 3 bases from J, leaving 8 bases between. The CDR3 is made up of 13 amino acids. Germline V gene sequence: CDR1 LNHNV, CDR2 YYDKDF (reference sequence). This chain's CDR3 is CATSRGVYYGYTF. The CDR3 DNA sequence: TGTGCCACCAGCAGGGGGGTTTACTATGGCTACACCTTC.

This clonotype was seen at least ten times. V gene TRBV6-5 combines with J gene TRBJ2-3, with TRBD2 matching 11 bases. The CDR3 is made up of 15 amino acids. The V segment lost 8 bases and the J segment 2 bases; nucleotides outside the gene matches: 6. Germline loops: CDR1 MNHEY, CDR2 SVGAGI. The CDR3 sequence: CASGASGGPTDTQYF. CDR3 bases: TGTGCCAGCGGGGCTAGCGGGGGGCCCACAGATACGCAGTATTTT.

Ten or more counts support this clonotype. The CDR3 nucleotides are TGCAGTGCTAGGATCGTCGATGAGCAGTTCTTC. Translation gives CSARIVDEQFF. This chain links TRBV20-1 with TRBJ2-1, with unresolved D. This CDR3 region has 11 residues. The V gene lost 3 bases and the J gene lost 8 bases, with 8 bases spanning the gap. Germline V CDR1 and CDR2: DFQATT, SNEGSKA (reference sequence).